Each of the 32 T cell receptor beta chains below was sequenced from the same sample in a study of beta chain features in type 1 diabetes. The study, taken as a whole, reports: In every one of the four CD4+ subsets, TCRB CDR3s were moderately but significantly shorter in Type 1 diabetes patients.

The sequenced template was cDNA made from the entire isolated RNA. Measured with immunoSEQ multiplex PCR; TCRdb has only the in-frame clones, and not every one. The sample includes hundreds of thousands of clones, over 12% of them seen just once. Their cognate antigens are unknown. The specimen sequenced was naive CD4+ T cells from blood. These receptors all come from a young man with type 1 diabetes.

This clone was seen a handful of times. The gene calls are TRBV4-3 and TRBJ1-1; 10 positions agree with TRBD1. The CDR3 spans 16 residues. Trimming cost V 1 base and J 5 bases; bases outside gene matches: 7. Germline assignment: CDR1 LGHNA and CDR2 YSLEER. Here the CDR3 DNA reads TGCGCCAGCAGCCAAGCCGGGACAGGGGATGGGACTGAAGCTTTCTTT. It yields the protein CASSQAGTGDGTEAFF.

J is TRBJ1-4 and V is TRBV27, with a weak D call TRBD1 (5 bases). V was trimmed by 5 bases and J by 8 bases, leaving 21 bases between them. Per the germline V gene, CDR1 is MNHEY and CDR2 is SMNVEV (reference sequence). This CDR3 has 16 amino acids. The CDR3 DNA follows: TGTGCCAGCAGTCCGGACCCCGGGACTAGGAGCGAAAAACTGTTTTTT. It encodes CASSPDPGTRSEKLFF.

The table lists this clone with a few counts. This chain links TRBV19 with TRBJ2-6; D possibly corresponds to TRBD1 (6 bases). Trimming took off 5 bases at V and 4 bases at J, with 15 bases between the two ends. The CDR3 runs 16 residues. Germline CDR1 and CDR2: LNHDA and SQIVND (reference sequence). CDR3 residues: CASSALQGAGANVLTF. The CDR3 DNA sequence: TGTGCCAGTAGTGCGCTACAGGGCGCCGGGGCCAACGTCCTGACTTTC.

This clone was detected a few times. This sample also contains other DNA sequences that code for the same CDR3. V is TRBV29-1 and J is TRBJ1-5; 8 positions match TRBD1. Germline-derived CDR1 and CDR2 are SQVTM and ANQGSEA. Losses at the gene ends were 5 bases for V and 6 bases for J; bases not matched to a gene: 6. This CDR3 spans 13 amino acids. The CDR3 DNA sequence: TGCAGCGTTTTGTCAGGGGGCGGTCAGCCCCAGCATTTT. Encoded protein: CSVLSGGGQPQHF.

This chain uses TRBV7-2 with TRBJ2-5, with D maybe TRBD2 (5 bases). This CDR3 is built from 11 residues. Germline assignment: CDR1 SGHTA and CDR2 FQGNSA. V was shortened by 4 bases and J by 7 bases, with 7 bases between the two germline ends. The CDR3: CASSSAGTQYF. The CDR3 bases are TGTGCCAGCAGCTCTGCGGGGACCCAGTACTTC.

V and J are TRBV5-1 and TRBJ2-5; D is ambiguous. This CDR3 contains 13 residues. V gave up 0 bases and J gave up 8 bases, with 11 bases separating them. The germline CDR1 and CDR2 sequences are SGHRS and YFSETQ. CDR3 bases: TGCGCCAGCAGCTTGGATCGGCAATCCACCCAGTACTTC. Translation: CASSLDRQSTQYF. The variable domain in full, with the rest retrieved from reference TRBV5-1 and TRBJ2-5, is KAGVTQTPRYLIKTRGQQVTLSCSPISGHRSVSWYQQTPGQGLQFLFEYFSETQRNKGNFPGRFSGRQFSNSRSEMNVSTLELGDSALYLCASSLDRQSTQYFGPGTRLLVL.

This chain links TRBV28 with TRBJ1-1; D is undetermined. Germline CDR1 reads MDHEN; CDR2 reads SYDVKM. V lost 7 bases and J 3 bases, leaving 12 bases between the germline ends. The CDR3 extends over 13 amino acids. This CDR3 is CASIPPGYTEAFF. CDR3 in DNA: TGTGCCAGCATCCCTCCGGGGTACACTGAAGCTTTCTTT.

J is TRBJ1-1 and V is TRBV6-5; tentative D call: TRBD1 (6 bases). CDR1 is MNHEY and CDR2 is SVGAGI in the germline V gene. The CDR3 runs to 13 residues. Trimming took 5 bases from V and 1 from J, leaving 8 bases between them. This CDR3 reads CASSDRKNTEAFF. CDR3 coding DNA: TGTGCCAGCAGTGACAGGAAGAACACTGAAGCTTTCTTT.

This chain uses TRBV4-3 with TRBJ2-7, with 8 bases fitting TRBD1. Per germline, CDR1 LGHNA and CDR2 YSLEER. The ends lost 3 bases at V and 5 bases at J; junction bases unmatched: 12. This CDR3 contains 16 residues. CDR3 bases: TGCGCCAGCAGCCAGGTTGCCGACAGGGGTTTCCACGAGCAGTACTTC. Its protein product is CASSQVADRGFHEQYF.

This clone was counted between two and nine times. The chain carries TRBV28 and TRBJ2-2; tentative D call: TRBD2 (5 bases). CDR3 length: 15 amino acids. From germline, CDR1 is MDHEN and CDR2 SYDVKM. Trimming stripped 3 bases from V and 1 base from J, with 9 bases between. CDR3 nucleotide sequence: TGTGCCAGCAGTTTGGGAGACCTGAACACCGGGGAGCTGTTTTTT. Translating gives CASSLGDLNTGELFF.

This chain joins TRBV4-2 and TRBJ2-5; TRBD2 aligns across 13 bases. The CDR3 consists of 16 residues. Germline values: CDR1 LGHNA, CDR2 YNFKEQ. Trimming cost V 3 bases and J 2 bases; bases outside gene matches: 3. CDR3 residues: CASSQQTSGGQETQYF. For the CDR3, the DNA is TGTGCCAGCAGCCAGCAGACTAGCGGGGGGCAAGAGACCCAGTACTTC.

The table lists this clone with a few counts. The gene calls are TRBV29-1 and TRBJ1-1; D may be TRBD1 (5 bases). Germline CDR1 is SQVTM and CDR2 is ANQGSEA. CDR3 size: 13 residues. The ends were cut back, 6 bases at V and 4 bases at J, with 15 bases in the middle. CDR3 nucleotides: TGCAGCGTCCAGACAGACCTGGGCACTGAAGCTTTCTTT. Its translation: CSVQTDLGTEAFF.

The J gene is TRBJ1-3, the V gene TRBV4-3; 8 bases align to TRBD1. The V gene end was trimmed by 5 bases and the J gene end by 4 bases; junction bases not matched to a gene: 4. CDR3 length: 14 amino acids. The germline gives CDR1 LGHNA, CDR2 YSLEER. CDR3 sequence: CASSGQGGGNTIYF. CDR3 in DNA: TGCGCCAGCAGCGGACAGGGCGGAGGAAACACCATATATTTT.

The rearrangement links TRBV6-6 to TRBJ2-3; D is ambiguous. The CDR3 consists of 16 residues. The germline V gene encodes CDR1 MNHNY and CDR2 SVGAGI (reference sequence). Trimming pared 2 bases from V and 0 bases from J, leaving 12 bases between. The CDR3 nucleotides are TGTGCCAGCAGTTACGGACGGAGCACGAGCACAGATACGCAGTATTTT. Residues: CASSYGRSTSTDTQYF.

With respect to this clone: Additional DNA sequences in this sample encode the identical CDR3. The V call is TRBV5-1, the J call TRBJ2-5; D unresolved. Between the trimmed V and J ends, which lost 0 bases and 2 bases, there was a span of 5 bases. Germline CDR1 reads SGHRS; CDR2 reads YFSETQ. The CDR3 consists of 13 residues. The DNA for the CDR3 is TGCGCCAGCAGCTTGGGGTGGCAAGAGACCCAGTACTTC. Amino acids: CASSLGWQETQYF. The variable domain in full, with the rest retrieved from reference TRBV5-1 and TRBJ2-5, is KAGVTQTPRYLIKTRGQQVTLSCSPISGHRSVSWYQQTPGQGLQFLFEYFSETQRNKGNFPGRFSGRQFSNSRSEMNVSTLELGDSALYLCASSLGWQETQYFGPGTRLLVL.

Here the CDR3 DNA reads TGTGCTAGTGGTGACGGACAGGGAGGGAAAGAGACCCAGTACTTC. Translation gives CASGDGQGGKETQYF. The V and J genes are TRBV12-5 and TRBJ2-5; D is possibly TRBD1 (8 bases). In germline, CDR1 is LGHNT, CDR2 FRNRAP. Deletions cut 5 bases from V and 3 bases from J, with 16 bases between. The CDR3 contains 15 residues.

This chain connects TRBV6-5 to TRBJ2-3; the D call may be TRBD1 or TRBD2 (6 bases each). V lost 2 bases, J lost 2 bases, and 14 bases lay in between. The CDR3 has 16 amino acids. From germline, CDR1 is MNHEY and CDR2 SVGAGI. The CDR3 is CASSYRPGAPTDTQYF. CDR3 nucleotide sequence: TGTGCCAGCAGTTACAGGCCGGGGGCTCCCACAGATACGCAGTATTTT.

This clone showed up just a few times. The rearrangement joins TRBV29-1 to TRBJ2-1; D is possibly TRBD1 or TRBD2 (6 bases each). This CDR3 contains 18 residues. Trimming took off 6 bases at V and 0 bases at J, with 24 bases between the two ends. Germline V CDR1 and CDR2: SQVTM, ANQGSEA. The CDR3 region has the DNA TGCAGCGTCAGGGGTTGGTGGCGGGACCGCTTCTCCTACAATGAGCAGTTCTTC. Protein: CSVRGWWRDRFSYNEQFF.

This chain links TRBV29-1 with TRBJ2-3; D possibly uses TRBD1 or TRBD2 (5 bases each). V was pared by 4 bases and J by 4 bases, with 12 bases between. CDR3 length: 13 residues. Germline V gene lookup returns CDR1 SQVTM and CDR2 ANQGSEA. In DNA form, the CDR3 reads TGCAGCGTTGCGGGGACGCGCGCAGATACGCAGTATTTT. It encodes CSVAGTRADTQYF.

In its sample, this clone was seen a few times. The chain carries TRBV18 and TRBJ2-5; 8 bases match TRBD2. Trimming took 6 bases from V and 4 from J; bases not matched to a gene: 10. The CDR3 covers 15 residues. From germline, CDR1 is KGHSH and CDR2 LQKENI. The chain's CDR3 is CASSPQGLAGETQYF. CDR3 nucleotides: TGTGCCAGCTCTCCCCAAGGACTAGCTGGAGAGACCCAGTACTTC.

This CDR3 is CASSSTLLRYGYTF. The CDR3 DNA is TGTGCCAGCAGCTCGACTCTACTGCGGTATGGCTACACCTTC. The chain employs TRBV5-4 and TRBJ1-2, with D hard to call. This CDR3 is built from 14 residues. Germline values: CDR1 SGHNT, CDR2 YYREEE (reference sequence). V gave up 3 bases and J gave up 5 bases, with 14 bases separating them.

This clone has more than one count but fewer than ten. V is TRBV6-5 and J is TRBJ2-7, with D unclear. CDR1 and CDR2 from the germline V gene are MNHEY and SVGAGI. V was shortened by 2 bases and J by 0 bases, with 8 bases between the two germline ends. The CDR3 runs to 14 residues. The CDR3 DNA reads as TGTGCCAGCAGTTACGCCCGGAACTCCTACGAGCAGTACTTC. This sequence encodes CASSYARNSYEQYF.

The chain carries TRBV29-1 and TRBJ1-5; D is unclear. Trimming removed 4 bases at V and 11 bases at J, with 15 bases between. The CDR3 totals 12 residues. Germline lookup yields CDR1 SQVTM and CDR2 ANQGSEA. CDR3 nucleotide sequence: TGCAGCGTTGGTCAGCCACCGGGAGCCCAGCATTTT. Translating gives CSVGQPPGAQHF.

This clone was recorded a few times. This chain uses TRBV6-5 with TRBJ2-7; D is possibly TRBD1 (6 bases). CDR1 MNHEY and CDR2 SVGAGI come from the germline V gene. The CDR3 loop spans 14 amino acids. Trimming left V 6 bases short and J 3 bases short, with 15 bases between. The CDR3 sequence is CASSPQGRIYEQYF. CDR3 sequence (DNA): TGTGCCAGCAGCCCCCAGGGGCGGATCTACGAGCAGTACTTC.

This clone was observed a few times. This chain joins TRBV9 and TRBJ1-1; D may be TRBD1 (5 bases). Germline lookup yields CDR1 SGDLS and CDR2 YYNGEE. V was clipped by 4 bases and J by 0 bases, with 13 bases between them. The CDR3 runs 15 residues. CDR3 bases: TGTGCCAGCAGCCCCGGTTGGGGCCTGAACACTGAAGCTTTCTTT. It specifies CASSPGWGLNTEAFF.

The chain links TRBV2 to TRBJ2-2, with unresolved D. This CDR3 region has 14 residues. Trimming removed 6 bases from V and 1 base from J, with 9 bases in between. CDR1 and CDR2 from the germline V gene are SNHLY and FYNNEI. The CDR3 coding sequence is TGTGCCAGCAGAGAGACTGTGAACACCGGGGAGCTGTTTTTT. It translates to CASRETVNTGELFF.

This clone was counted between two and nine times. V usage is TRBV29-1 and J usage is TRBJ2-7, with TRBD2 identical over 12 bases. The length of the CDR3 is 14 residues. Per germline, CDR1 SQVTM and CDR2 ANQGSEA. V was clipped by 1 base and J by 3 bases; unmatched bases: 1. CDR3 protein: CSVEGTSGIYEQYF. DNA for the CDR3: TGCAGCGTTGAAGGGACTAGCGGGATCTACGAGCAGTACTTC.

The rearrangement uses TRBV27 and TRBJ2-3, with D maybe TRBD2 (6 bases). CDR1 is MNHEY, CDR2 SMNVEV, per germline (reference sequence). V was cut by 5 bases and J by 1 base, with 19 bases left in between. The CDR3 has 17 amino acids. The CDR3, as DNA: TGTGCCAGCAGTCCCTCCGGGGGTTGGTATGGCACAGATACGCAGTATTTT. Translation gives CASSPSGGWYGTDTQYF.

This rearrangement joins TRBV14 to TRBJ1-1; D uncertain. The CDR3 has 13 amino acids. Per germline, CDR1 SGHDN and CDR2 FVKESK. V gave up 3 bases and J gave up 1 base, with 6 bases separating them. The CDR3, as DNA: TGTGCCAGCAGCCACGGAGAGAACACTGAAGCTTTCTTT. Translation: CASSHGENTEAFF.

This clone has only a few counts. The chain couples TRBV7-3 to TRBJ2-1; D possibly matches TRBD1 or TRBD2 (5 bases each). V gave up 6 bases and J gave up 0 bases, with 12 bases separating them. The germline CDR1 and CDR2 sequences are SGHTA and FQGTGA. There are 15 residues in the CDR3. In DNA form, the CDR3 reads TGTGCCAGCAGTCGGGACCTGAGCTCCTACAATGAGCAGTTCTTC. Protein: CASSRDLSSYNEQFF.

This clone came up a few times. The chain links TRBV9 to TRBJ1-2; D is unclear. CDR3 length equals 16 residues. Trimming removed 0 bases at V and 4 bases at J, with 16 bases between. Germline V gene data show CDR1 as SGDLS and CDR2 as YYNGEE. This chain's CDR3 is CASSVDASPSGYGYTF. For the CDR3, the DNA is TGTGCCAGCAGCGTAGACGCGTCGCCCTCGGGCTATGGCTACACCTTC.

A few counts support this clone. The V and J genes are TRBV6-4 and TRBJ2-2; tentative D call: TRBD2 (6 bases). The CDR3 runs 14 residues. The ends were cut back, 0 bases at V and 7 bases at J, with 9 bases in the middle. The germline V gene has CDR1 MRHNA and CDR2 SNTAGT. For the CDR3, the DNA is TGTGCCAGCAGTGACTCGCGGGAAAGCGGGGAGCTGTTTTTT. Its translation: CASSDSRESGELFF.